This T cell receptor (beta chain) is drawn from a study of tumor-infiltrating lymphocytes in primary liver carcinoma (TCRdb year 2017). About the full investigation: Hepatocellular carcinoma (four) or combined HCC and intrahepatic cholangiocarcinoma (one) was present in the five patients, who were three men and two women aged 30 to 69 years. To link TCRbeta repertoire diversity with the local molecular phenotype, the 25 or so tumor region samples were profiled using Agilent mRNA microarrays. A total of 35 or so specimens from 5 patients, comprising about 25 tumor regions, 5 adjacent noncancerous liver tissues and 5 peripheral blood samples, were covered by TCRbeta repertoire sequencing. Across five regions of each liver tumor, along with adjacent normal tissue and blood, the study brought together TCRbeta repertoire sequencing, expression microarrays and whole-exome sequencing. Reproducibility between technical replicate repertoires was high, with correlation coefficients above 0.98 and mean shared-clone rates about 0.9. Tumors of the five patients were stage T1-T3 N0M0 with maximum diameters of roughly 4.2 to 11 cm. Roughly 3.5 to 8 million productive TCRbeta reads were obtained per sample, and no significant difference in read depth was found between tissue types. Study-wide conclusions, independent of this receptor: Only about 8-25% of top clones were found in all five regions of a tumor, suggesting spatial heterogeneity of tumor-infiltrating T cells. Because the samples were bulk and unsorted, CD4+ and CD8+ T cell repertoires could not be compared. With just 4 or 5 patients in the study, the authors point out that the findings should be validated in a larger study. Only the TCR beta chain was sequenced, so true repertoire diversity is likely underestimated because unpaired alpha chains were not captured. The top 250 clones accounted for a significantly greater share of the repertoire in tumors than in blood (p = 0.039). Pairs of tumor regions showed greater repertoire overlap (mean approximately 35%) than tumor-adjacent pairs (roughly 17%) or tumor-blood pairs (approximately 15%), which is consistent with antigen-driven expansion.

This clonotype showed up many times. The target of this receptor is not known. Per-base qualities were not stored, and no clone one base away is much larger. TCRbeta-specific cDNA was reverse-transcribed from 500 ng total RNA using a constant-region primer and ProtoScript II reverse transcriptase. The TCRbeta libraries were prepared through three rounds of nested multiplex PCR following a slightly modified ARM-PCR procedure. The first two PCR rounds used multiplex TRBV1-TRBV30 forward primers with a Cbeta reverse primer, each for approximately 11 cycles. A final 25-cycle PCR with Deep VentR polymerase added sample barcodes and Illumina adapters. Before sequencing, amplicons between 200 and 500 bp were purified from gel using a QIAquick gel extraction kit. The TCRbeta amplicons were sequenced with 250-bp paired-end reads on an Illumina HiSeq 2500. As for how the authors treated the data: Trimmomatic v0.33 was used to quality-trim the reads, and FLASH v1.2.11 was used to merge paired reads so that full CDR3 sequences could be recovered. V, D and J germline segments were assigned to the rearranged TCRbeta sequences using MiGEC v1.2.1b. Clonotype statistics and Shannon-Wiener diversity indices were calculated with VDJtools v1.0.0. Except for diversity analysis, only the 250 most abundant clonotypes of each sample were used in subsequent analyses to reduce sampling bias. TCRdb itself trimmed the public reads at Q25 with fastp, ran MiXCR and retained productive beta chains. Each CDR3 protein gets just one entry, which takes the most common genes and DNA from the rows behind it. These V and J calls are TCRdb output, not the study's own analysis. The sample table lists approximately 60,000 distinct CDR3 sequences, less than 75% of them with a count of one. Just over 55% of the sample is taken by the ten largest.

The germline V gene sets CDR1 to SQVTM and CDR2 to ANQGSEA. Here V drops 8 bases and J drops 1 base, and the junction holds 12 bases not matched to any gene. From cysteine to phenylalanine, the CDR3 is 15 amino acids long. Just the 45-base CDR3 DNA is kept, in frame starting at base 1. Total RNA and DNA were co-extracted without cell sorting from 20-30 mg of bulk tissue using the AllPrep DNA/RNA mini kit. Roughly five patients with histopathologically diagnosed primary liver carcinoma underwent surgical resection in China between November 2015 and early 2016. Chronic HBV infection was present in the patients, and the patients were treatment-naive at sampling. Each tumor was sampled at five spatially separated regions: the superior, inferior, left-lateral and right-lateral poles and the tumor centre. According to histology, viable tumor cells made up more than 90% of every tumor sample. Fresh tumor and adjacent tissue pieces were bisected; one half was stored in RNAlater at -80°C, the other sent for histology.

The sequenced sample was liver tumor tissue from sampling region 2. Per the publication, the cell subset or site label means: tumor region T2, inferior pole. The sequence joins TRBV29-1 to TRBJ2-3, and 7 junctional nucleotides match TRBD2. The clonotype comes from a man aged 35 to 55 with primary liver carcinoma and hepatitis B virus infection. Here is the DNA: TGCAGCACCCGGCCGCGGGAGAGGGGCACAGATACGCAGTATTTT. Translated, it gives CSTRPRERGTDTQYF.